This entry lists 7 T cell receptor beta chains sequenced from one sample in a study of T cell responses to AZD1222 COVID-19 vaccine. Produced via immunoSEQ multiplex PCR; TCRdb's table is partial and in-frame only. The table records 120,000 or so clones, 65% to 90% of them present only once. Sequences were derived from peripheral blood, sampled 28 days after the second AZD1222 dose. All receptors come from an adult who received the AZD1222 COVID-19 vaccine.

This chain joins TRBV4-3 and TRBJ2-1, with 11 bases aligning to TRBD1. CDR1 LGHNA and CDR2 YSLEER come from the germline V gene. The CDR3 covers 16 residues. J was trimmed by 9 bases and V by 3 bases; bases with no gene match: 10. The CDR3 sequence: CASSHLGTGQGGEQFF. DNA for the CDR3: TGCGCCAGCAGCCACCTCGGAACGGGACAGGGGGGTGAGCAGTTCTTC.

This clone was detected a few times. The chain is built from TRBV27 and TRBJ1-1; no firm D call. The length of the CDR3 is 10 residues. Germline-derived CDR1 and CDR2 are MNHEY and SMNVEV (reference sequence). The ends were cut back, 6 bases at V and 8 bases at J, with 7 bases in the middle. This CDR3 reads CASRRGEAFF. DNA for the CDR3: TGTGCCAGCAGAAGAGGGGAAGCTTTCTTT.

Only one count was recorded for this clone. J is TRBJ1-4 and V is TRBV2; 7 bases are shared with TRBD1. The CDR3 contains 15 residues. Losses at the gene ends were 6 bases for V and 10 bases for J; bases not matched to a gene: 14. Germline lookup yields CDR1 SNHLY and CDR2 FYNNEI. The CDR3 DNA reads TGTGCCAGCAGCCAGGAACAGGGGATTGAGGGAAAACTGTTTTTT. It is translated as CASSQEQGIEGKLFF.

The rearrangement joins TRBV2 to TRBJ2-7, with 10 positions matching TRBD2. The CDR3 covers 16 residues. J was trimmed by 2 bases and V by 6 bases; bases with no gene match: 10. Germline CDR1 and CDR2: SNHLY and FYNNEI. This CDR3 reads CASRQGLARIPYEQYF. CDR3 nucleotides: TGTGCCAGCAGGCAGGGACTAGCGCGGATTCCCTACGAGCAGTACTTC. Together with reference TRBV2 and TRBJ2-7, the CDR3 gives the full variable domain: EPEVTQTPSHQVTQMGQEVILRCVPISNHLYFYWYRQILGQKVEFLVSFYNNEISEKSEIFDDQFSVERPDGSNFTLKIRSTKLEDSAMYFCASRQGLARIPYEQYFGPGTRLTVT.

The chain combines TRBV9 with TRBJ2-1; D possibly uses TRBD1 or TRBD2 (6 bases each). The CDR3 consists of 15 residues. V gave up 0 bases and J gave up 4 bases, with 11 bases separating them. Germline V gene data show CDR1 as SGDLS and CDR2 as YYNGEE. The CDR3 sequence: CASSVGGAGYNEQFF. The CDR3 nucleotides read TGTGCCAGCAGCGTAGGGGGGGCAGGTTACAATGAGCAGTTCTTC.

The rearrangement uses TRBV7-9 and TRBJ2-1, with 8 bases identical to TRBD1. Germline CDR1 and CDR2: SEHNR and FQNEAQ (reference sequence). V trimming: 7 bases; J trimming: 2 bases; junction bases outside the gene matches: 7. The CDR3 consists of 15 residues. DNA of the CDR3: TGTGCCAGCATCCCCGGACAGGGAGCCTACAATGAGCAGTTCTTC. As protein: CASIPGQGAYNEQFF. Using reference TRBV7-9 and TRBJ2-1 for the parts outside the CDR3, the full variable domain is DTGVSQNPRHKITKRGQNVTFRCDPISEHNRLYWYRQTLGQGPEFLTYFQNEAQLEKSRLLSDRFSAERPKGSFSTLEIQRTEQGDSAMYLCASIPGQGAYNEQFFGPGTRLTVL.

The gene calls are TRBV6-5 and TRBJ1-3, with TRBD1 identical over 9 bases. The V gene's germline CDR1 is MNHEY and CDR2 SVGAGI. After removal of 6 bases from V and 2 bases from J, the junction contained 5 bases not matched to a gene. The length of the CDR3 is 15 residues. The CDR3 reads CASRAGTGTGNTIYF. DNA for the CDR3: TGTGCCAGCAGGGCCGGGACAGGGACTGGAAACACCATATATTTT.